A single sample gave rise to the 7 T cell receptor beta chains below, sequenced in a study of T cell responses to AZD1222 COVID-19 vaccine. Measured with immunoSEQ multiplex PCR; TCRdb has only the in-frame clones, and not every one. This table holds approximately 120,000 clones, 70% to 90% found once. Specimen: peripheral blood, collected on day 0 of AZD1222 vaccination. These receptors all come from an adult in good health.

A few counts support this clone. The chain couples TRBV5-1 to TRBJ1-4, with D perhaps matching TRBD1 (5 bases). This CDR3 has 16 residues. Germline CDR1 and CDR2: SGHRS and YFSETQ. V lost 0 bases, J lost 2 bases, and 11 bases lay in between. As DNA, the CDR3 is TGCGCCAGCAGCTTGGCACCTCAGGGTACTAATGAAAAACTGTTTTTT. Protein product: CASSLAPQGTNEKLFF.

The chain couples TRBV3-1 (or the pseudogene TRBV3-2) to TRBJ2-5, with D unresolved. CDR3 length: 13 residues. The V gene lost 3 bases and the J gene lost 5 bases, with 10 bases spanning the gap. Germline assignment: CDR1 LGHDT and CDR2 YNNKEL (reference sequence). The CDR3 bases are TGTGCCAGCAGCCAGGGCCCCCAGGAGACCCAGTACTTC. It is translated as CASSQGPQETQYF.

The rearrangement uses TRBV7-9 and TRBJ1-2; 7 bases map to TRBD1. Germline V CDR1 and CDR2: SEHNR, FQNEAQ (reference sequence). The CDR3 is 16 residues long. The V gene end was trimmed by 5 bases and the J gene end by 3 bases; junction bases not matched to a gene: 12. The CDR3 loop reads CASSPWGTAGYYGYTF. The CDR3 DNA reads TGTGCCAGCAGCCCATGGGGGACAGCAGGATACTATGGCTACACCTTC.

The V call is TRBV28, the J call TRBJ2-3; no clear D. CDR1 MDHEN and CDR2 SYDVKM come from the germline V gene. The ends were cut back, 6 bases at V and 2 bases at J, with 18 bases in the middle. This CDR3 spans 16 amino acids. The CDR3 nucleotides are TGTGCCAGCAGCTCCCAGCTGGCAGGCTACACAGATACGCAGTATTTT. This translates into CASSSQLAGYTDTQYF.

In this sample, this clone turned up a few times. The CDR3 protein is CASSLVGTGGSGYTF. CDR3 DNA sequence: TGTGCCAGCAGCTTAGTGGGGACAGGGGGCAGTGGCTACACCTTC. V gene TRBV7-2 combines with J gene TRBJ1-2; 12 bases match TRBD1. Germline values: CDR1 SGHTA, CDR2 FQGNSA. CDR3 length equals 15 residues. Trimming at V came to 1 base and at J to 7 bases, leaving 4 bases not matched to a gene.

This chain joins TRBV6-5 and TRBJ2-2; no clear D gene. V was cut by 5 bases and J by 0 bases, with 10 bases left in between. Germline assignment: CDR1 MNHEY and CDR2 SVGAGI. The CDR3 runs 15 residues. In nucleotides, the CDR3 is TGTGCCAGCAGTCACGACACCCCGAACACCGGGGAGCTGTTTTTT. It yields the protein CASSHDTPNTGELFF.

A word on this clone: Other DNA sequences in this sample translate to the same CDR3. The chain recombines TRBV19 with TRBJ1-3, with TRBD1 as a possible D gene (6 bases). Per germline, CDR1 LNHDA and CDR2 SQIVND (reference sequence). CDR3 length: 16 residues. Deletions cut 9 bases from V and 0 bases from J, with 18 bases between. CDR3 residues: CASRLGGGLSGNTIYF. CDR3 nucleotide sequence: TGTGCCAGCAGGCTAGGGGGAGGCCTCTCTGGAAACACCATATATTTT.